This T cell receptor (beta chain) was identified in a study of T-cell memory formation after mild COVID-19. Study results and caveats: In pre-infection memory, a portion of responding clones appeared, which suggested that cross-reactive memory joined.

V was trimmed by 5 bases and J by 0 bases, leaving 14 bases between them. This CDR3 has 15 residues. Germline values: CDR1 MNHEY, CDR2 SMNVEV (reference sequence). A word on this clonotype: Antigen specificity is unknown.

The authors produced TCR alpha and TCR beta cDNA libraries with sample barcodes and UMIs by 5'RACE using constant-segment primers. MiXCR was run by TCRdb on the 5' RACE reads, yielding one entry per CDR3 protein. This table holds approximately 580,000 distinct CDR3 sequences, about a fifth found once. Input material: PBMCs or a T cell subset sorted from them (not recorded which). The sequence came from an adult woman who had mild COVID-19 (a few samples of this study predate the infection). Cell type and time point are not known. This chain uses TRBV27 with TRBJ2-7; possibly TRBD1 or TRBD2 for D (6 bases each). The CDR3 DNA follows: TGTGCCAGCAGTCCCCAGGGGACTCCCTCCTACGAGCAGTACTTC. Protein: CASSPQGTPSYEQYF.